These 20 T cell receptor beta chains came from one sample sequenced in a study of regulatory T cells in long-lasting Graves disease. As to time point: persistent/refractory GD, antithyroid drugs over 5 years with positive TRAb. PBMCs were the source of the RNA used for TCR sequencing. CDR3-region Arm-PCR and iRepertoire HTBI primers produced the TCR beta libraries. One entry per CDR3 protein results from TCRdb running MiXCR on the multiplex PCR reads. The sample carries about 450,000 distinct CDR3 sequences, about 25% recorded once. The sample here was peripheral blood mononuclear cells (PBMCs), taken when the disease was refractory, from a patient treated with antithyroid drugs. The receptors here all came from a female donor with Graves disease.

This clonotype was detected a few times. The rearrangement joins TRBV28 to TRBJ1-5, with no clear D. Per germline, CDR1 MDHEN and CDR2 SYDVKM. This CDR3 contains 15 residues. The germline V and J ends were trimmed by 3 bases and 1 base, with 10 bases remaining between them. This chain's CDR3 is CASSFFEISNQPQHF. The DNA for the CDR3 is TGTGCCAGCAGTTTTTTCGAGATCAGCAATCAGCCCCAGCATTTT. Variable domain in full (rest from reference TRBV28 and TRBJ1-5): DVKVTQSSRYLVKRTGEKVFLECVQDMDHENMFWYRQDPGLGLRLIYFSYDVKMKEKGDIPEGYSVSREKKERFSLILESASTNQTSMYLCASSFFEISNQPQHFGDGTRLSIL.

Remarks on this clonotype: A much larger clone lies one base from this, so it may be a read error. No conserved phenylalanine or tryptophan ends this CDR3, so it is likely a read error. The rearrangement uses TRBV2 and TRBJ1-1; D uncertain. This CDR3 contains 15 residues. Germline lookup yields CDR1 SNHLY and CDR2 FYNNEI. V was pared by 4 bases and J by 1 base, with 13 bases between. The CDR3 DNA is TGTGCCAGCAGTGTTTTAGGGATCCAGAACACTGAAGCTTTCGTT. Translated, it gives CASSVLGIQNTEAFV.

Many counts were recorded for this clonotype. The chain uses TRBV10-3 and TRBJ2-2, with D tentatively TRBD2 (5 bases). The CDR3 runs to 17 residues. The V gene lost 7 bases and the J gene lost 5 bases, with 23 bases spanning the gap. The germline CDR1 and CDR2 sequences are ENHRY and SYGVKD. CDR3 region: CAIMKERMTLRTGELFF. CDR3 DNA: TGTGCCATCATGAAGGAGCGGATGACCTTGAGGACCGGGGAGCTGTTTTTT.

The chain couples TRBV29-1 to TRBJ2-7; 8 nucleotides line up with TRBD2. Germline lookup yields CDR1 SQVTM and CDR2 ANQGSEA. V lost 6 bases and J lost 2; bases outside the gene matches: 3. The CDR3 contains 12 residues. This chain's CDR3 is CSVGAGAYEQYF. As DNA, the CDR3 is TGCAGCGTCGGAGCGGGAGCCTACGAGCAGTACTTC.

The CDR3 protein is CSARAWRGGGGNIQYF. The DNA of the CDR3 is TGCAGTGCTAGGGCGTGGCGGGGGGGTGGTGGAAACATTCAGTACTTC. The gene calls are TRBV20-1 and TRBJ2-4; TRBD2 matches at 9 bases. The CDR3 runs to 16 residues. The germline V gene has CDR1 DFQATT and CDR2 SNEGSKA (reference sequence). V trimming: 3 bases; J trimming: 6 bases; junction bases outside the gene matches: 12.

This clonotype was detected many times. The V call is TRBV20-1, the J call TRBJ1-4; D is undetermined. CDR3 length: 10 amino acids. Between the trimmed V and J ends, which lost 6 bases and 8 bases, there was a span of 7 bases. Per germline, CDR1 DFQATT and CDR2 SNEGSKA (reference sequence). The CDR3 nucleotides are TGCAGTGCCTCCAGCGAAAAACTGTTTTTT. This sequence encodes CSASSEKLFF.

On this clonotype: Germline and junction disagree at one end, which may indicate a read error. V and J are TRBV30 and TRBJ1-4; no clear D gene. From germline, CDR1 is GTSNPN and CDR2 SVGIG (reference sequence). This CDR3 contains 15 residues. CDR3 protein: CAWSVLGSTNKKLFF. The CDR3 DNA reads TGTGCCTGGAGTGTACTGGGCTCTACTAATAAAAAACTGTTTTTT.

This clonotype came up a few times. The chain recombines TRBV20-1 with TRBJ2-2; possible D gene TRBD2, 6 bases. This CDR3 has 15 residues. The V gene lost 0 bases and the J gene lost 2 bases, with 10 bases spanning the gap. Germline V gene lookup returns CDR1 DFQATT and CDR2 SNEGSKA (reference sequence). CDR3 coding DNA: TGCAGTGCTAGAGATGGGGGGATTAACACCGGGGAGCTGTTTTTT. Amino acid sequence: CSARDGGINTGELFF.

Many counts were recorded for this clonotype. The rearrangement links TRBV28 to TRBJ1-4; D is perhaps TRBD1 (5 bases). CDR3 length: 13 residues. The germline V gene encodes CDR1 MDHEN and CDR2 SYDVKM. V shed 5 bases and J shed 10 bases, with 14 bases lying between them. The CDR3 coding sequence is TGTGCCAGCAGTCCCCGGGACCGTGGAAAACTGTTTTTT. Its protein product is CASSPRDRGKLFF.

This clonotype has only a few counts. The CDR3 bases are TGTGCCACCAGCAGAGATCGAGGAACAGCTGAAGCTTTCTTT. It is translated as CATSRDRGTAEAFF. J is TRBJ1-1 and V is TRBV15, with D unclear. Germline CDR1 LNHNV, CDR2 YYDKDF (reference sequence). The CDR3 length is 14 residues. V was trimmed by 0 bases and J by 6 bases, leaving 11 bases between them.

V usage is TRBV29-1 and J usage is TRBJ2-7, with 9 bases identical to TRBD2. After removal of 8 bases from V and 2 bases from J, the junction contained 13 bases not matched to a gene. This CDR3 is built from 15 residues. From germline, CDR1 is SQVTM and CDR2 ANQGSEA. CDR3 residues: CSTKSTSGLTYEQYF. The CDR3 DNA reads as TGCAGCACAAAATCTACTAGCGGGCTAACCTACGAGCAGTACTTC.

In its sample, this clonotype was seen many times. V is TRBV20-1 and J is TRBJ2-5; D is tentatively TRBD1 or TRBD2 (6 bases each). The V and J ends lost 5 bases and 2 bases respectively, with 15 bases between them. CDR3 length equals 14 residues. CDR1 and CDR2 (germline): DFQATT, SNEGSKA (reference sequence). As DNA, the CDR3 is TGCAGTGCTGCGAGACAGGAGGGGCAAGAGACCCAGTACTTC. It codes for CSAARQEGQETQYF.

This clonotype has a count of ten or more. This chain links TRBV2 with TRBJ2-4, with TRBD2 matching over 10 bases. There are 18 residues in the CDR3. Germline V gene lookup returns CDR1 SNHLY and CDR2 FYNNEI. Trimming cost V 2 bases and J 3 bases; bases outside gene matches: 10. CDR3 in amino acids: CASSERVLAGSGKNIQYF. The CDR3, as DNA: TGTGCCAGCAGTGAAAGAGTACTAGCGGGAAGTGGCAAAAACATTCAGTACTTC.

This rearrangement joins TRBV18 to TRBJ1-1, with D possibly being TRBD1 (5 bases). V lost 2 bases and J lost 3, with 13 bases in between. Germline CDR1 KGHSH, CDR2 LQKENI. The CDR3 covers 15 residues. CDR3 sequence: CASSPDLAGDTEAFF. Here the CDR3 DNA reads TGTGCCAGCTCACCAGACTTAGCGGGGGACACTGAAGCTTTCTTT.

The rearrangement uses TRBV20-1 and TRBJ2-7; TRBD2 matches 10 bases. This CDR3 has 17 residues. J was trimmed by 3 bases and V by 1 base; bases with no gene match: 12. Germline lookup yields CDR1 DFQATT and CDR2 SNEGSKA (reference sequence). CDR3 loop: CSARVAGGPGGGYEQYF. The CDR3 DNA is TGCAGTGCTAGAGTAGCGGGAGGACCCGGGGGAGGCTACGAGCAGTACTTC.

This clonotype came up a few times. The chain is built from TRBV12-5 and TRBJ2-1; perhaps TRBD2 as D (6 bases). Per germline, CDR1 LGHNT and CDR2 FRNRAP. V lost 8 bases to trimming and J lost 0 bases, with 14 bases between them. The CDR3 runs 15 residues. Written as DNA, the CDR3 is TGTGCTAGTTCCACCGGGACTCACTCCTACAATGAGCAGTTCTTC. It translates to CASSTGTHSYNEQFF.

For this clonotype: A much bigger clone sits one base away, suggesting this may be a read error. The chain carries TRBV6-9 and TRBJ2-5; 8 bases fit TRBD2. Germline CDR1 is MNHGY and CDR2 is SVAAGI. The CDR3 covers 16 residues. The CDR3 region is CASSYRGGRPQEAQYF. CDR3 DNA: TGTGCCAGCAGTTACCGGGGCGGGAGGCCACAAGAGGCCCAGTACTTC.

The J gene is TRBJ2-7, the V gene TRBV29-1; D may be TRBD2 (5 bases). The CDR3 has 12 amino acids. Germline V CDR1 and CDR2: SQVTM, ANQGSEA. Trimming shortened V by 2 bases and J by 2 bases, and 7 bases separated the two germline ends. DNA for the CDR3: TGCAGCGTTGAACTAGCACCCTACGAGCAGTACTTC. As protein: CSVELAPYEQYF.

At least ten counts were recorded for this clonotype. The chain has TRBV11-1 and TRBJ2-4; no firm D call. The CDR3 covers 15 residues. V was pared by 2 bases and J by 8 bases, with 16 bases between. CDR1 SGHAT and CDR2 FQDESV come from the germline V gene (reference sequence). CDR3 coding DNA: TGTGCCAGCAGCTTATCTACATTCACAAAAGACATTCAGTACTTC. Its translation: CASSLSTFTKDIQYF.

Of note for this clonotype: One end of the junction fails to match germline, which may point to a read error. The V and J genes are TRBV3-1 and TRBJ2-5; 7 bases align to TRBD1. Germline CDR1 and CDR2: LGHDT and YNNKEL (reference sequence). The CDR3 totals 14 residues. The CDR3 DNA reads as TGTGCCAGCAGCCTCAGACAGGGAAAAGAGTCCCAGTACTTC. This sequence encodes CASSLRQGKESQYF.